One sample yielded the 17 T cell receptor beta chains listed below, sequenced in a study of control samples from healthy donors and cancer patients. Data came from immunoSEQ multiplex PCR; TCRdb stores just in-frame clones and leaves some out. The profile shows 75,000 to 90,000 clones, roughly nine tenths of them singletons. What was sequenced was blood. Receptors were obtained from a man younger than 45 in good health.

The genes are TRBV24-1 and TRBJ2-2; D gene unclear. CDR1 is KGHDR, CDR2 SFDVKD, per germline. V gave up 7 bases and J gave up 2 bases, with 7 bases separating them. There are 13 residues in the CDR3. CDR3 DNA: TGTGCCACCAGGACTCCTAACACCGGGGAGCTGTTTTTT. This gives the protein CATRTPNTGELFF.

The chain links TRBV27 to TRBJ1-5; D is possibly TRBD1 (5 bases). The ends were cut back, 0 bases at V and 0 bases at J, with 9 bases in the middle. From germline, CDR1 is MNHEY and CDR2 SMNVEV (reference sequence). This CDR3 spans 16 amino acids. In nucleotides, the CDR3 is TGTGCCAGCAGTTTATCGTGGGGGGTTAGCAATCAGCCCCAGCATTTT. It yields the protein CASSLSWGVSNQPQHF.

A note on this clone: One junction end does not reproduce the germline sequence, and a read error may be involved. The rearrangement joins TRBV19 to TRBJ1-5; D is possibly TRBD1 (5 bases). This CDR3 region has 15 residues. Germline V gene sequence: CDR1 LNHDA, CDR2 SQIVND (reference sequence). The CDR3 loop reads CASSIRGVVNQSQHF. Written as DNA, the CDR3 is TGTGCCAGTAGTATTCGAGGGGTCGTCAATCAGTCCCAGCATTTT.

The V gene is TRBV10-3, the J gene TRBJ1-2; perhaps TRBD1 as D (5 bases). This CDR3 comprises 12 residues. CDR1 ENHRY and CDR2 SYGVKD come from the germline V gene. The ends were cut back, 11 bases at V and 6 bases at J, with 16 bases in the middle. The CDR3 sequence is CASQGLRDGYTF. CDR3 DNA sequence: TGTGCCTCGCAGGGTTTAAGGGATGGCTACACCTTC.

V usage is TRBV19 and J usage is TRBJ1-2, with D perhaps matching TRBD1 (5 bases). CDR1 and CDR2 (germline): LNHDA, SQIVND (reference sequence). This CDR3 contains 14 residues. The V end was cut by 4 bases, the J end by 8 bases, with 17 bases between. The CDR3 nucleotides are TGTGCCAGTAGTAGATGGGGCGCTAATGAAGGCTACACCTTC. Its translation is CASSRWGANEGYTF.

The sample holds a few counts of this clone. V and J are TRBV6-4 and TRBJ1-1; maybe TRBD1 (5 bases). Germline V gene lookup returns CDR1 MRHNA and CDR2 SNTAGT. Trimming shortened V by 1 base and J by 5 bases, and 11 bases separated the two germline ends. The CDR3 extends over 14 amino acids. CDR3 in DNA: TGTGCCAGCAGTGACTACAGTCGGGGGACTGAAGCTTTCTTT. This gives the protein CASSDYSRGTEAFF.

The rearrangement uses TRBV6-5 and TRBJ1-2, with D possibly being TRBD1 (5 bases). V was clipped by 7 bases and J by 6 bases, with 9 bases between them. Germline V gene data show CDR1 as MNHEY and CDR2 as SVGAGI. CDR3 length: 11 residues. CDR3 in amino acids: CASKWGDGYTF. The CDR3 DNA reads TGTGCCAGCAAATGGGGGGATGGCTACACCTTC.

The chain uses TRBV3-1 (or the pseudogene TRBV3-2) and TRBJ1-2; the match to TRBD1 covers 8 bases. CDR1 is LGHDT and CDR2 is YNNKEL in the germline V gene (reference sequence). The CDR3 is 15 amino acids. After removal of 4 bases from V and 4 bases from J, the junction contained 8 bases not matched to a gene. The CDR3 loop is CASSPGVGQGYGYTF. Written as DNA, the CDR3 is TGTGCCAGCAGCCCTGGCGTAGGACAGGGCTATGGCTACACCTTC.

The rearrangement uses TRBV10-3 and TRBJ1-1; no clear D. The V end lost 7 bases, the J end lost 3 bases, and 12 bases lay between the germline ends. Germline V gene sequence: CDR1 ENHRY, CDR2 SYGVKD. The CDR3 is 13 amino acids. The CDR3 loop reads CAINPEGDTEAFF. CDR3 nucleotides: TGTGCCATCAATCCGGAAGGAGACACTGAAGCTTTCTTT.

This chain uses TRBV9 with TRBJ2-3; D unclear. The length of the CDR3 is 14 residues. With 2 bases removed from V and 3 bases from J, the gap between germline ends came to 10 bases. Germline-derived CDR1 and CDR2 are SGDLS and YYNGEE. As DNA, the CDR3 is TGTGCCAGCAGCGTTCTGGGGTGGACAGATACGCAGTATTTT. Its protein is CASSVLGWTDTQYF.

This sequence joins TRBV18 and TRBJ1-4; 10 bases map to TRBD1. This CDR3 contains 17 residues. Germline CDR1 is KGHSH and CDR2 is LQKENI. J lost 2 bases, V lost 1 base, and 4 bases had no gene match. The CDR3 coding sequence is TGTGCCAGCTCACCACTAGACAGGGGGCGGACTAATGAAAAACTGTTTTTT. Translating gives CASSPLDRGRTNEKLFF. The full variable domain, with the rest looked up from reference TRBV18 and TRBJ1-4, is NAGVMQNPRHLVRRRGQEARLRCSPMKGHSHVYWYRQLPEEGLKFMVYLQKENIIDESGMPKERFSAEFPKEGPSILRIQQVVRGDSAAYFCASSPLDRGRTNEKLFFGSGTQLSVL.

The chain links TRBV5-1 to TRBJ1-6; the D is unclear. CDR3 size: 16 residues. Trimming removed 0 bases from V and 4 bases from J, with 11 bases in between. Germline CDR1 and CDR2: SGHRS and YFSETQ. The chain's CDR3 is CASSLDWSGYNSPLHF. CDR3 nucleotide sequence: TGCGCCAGCAGCTTGGACTGGTCGGGGTATAATTCACCCCTCCACTTT. Full variable domain (outside the CDR3, taken from reference TRBV5-1 and TRBJ1-6): KAGVTQTPRYLIKTRGQQVTLSCSPISGHRSVSWYQQTPGQGLQFLFEYFSETQRNKGNFPGRFSGRQFSNSRSEMNVSTLELGDSALYLCASSLDWSGYNSPLHFGNGTRLTVT.

The genes are TRBV18 and TRBJ1-2, with TRBD1 identical over 8 bases. The CDR3 totals 13 residues. Trimming took 3 bases from V and 6 from J; bases not matched to a gene: 3. Germline-derived CDR1 and CDR2 are KGHSH and LQKENI. CDR3 in DNA: TGTGCCAGCTCACCCCTGGACAGGGATGGCTACACCTTC. Amino acid sequence: CASSPLDRDGYTF. Variable domain in full (rest from reference TRBV18 and TRBJ1-2): NAGVMQNPRHLVRRRGQEARLRCSPMKGHSHVYWYRQLPEEGLKFMVYLQKENIIDESGMPKERFSAEFPKEGPSILRIQQVVRGDSAAYFCASSPLDRDGYTFGSGTRLTVV.

V usage is TRBV6-5 and J usage is TRBJ1-2; the D is unclear. CDR3 length: 13 residues. Germline lookup yields CDR1 MNHEY and CDR2 SVGAGI. Trimming stripped 0 bases from V and 6 bases from J, with 8 bases between. For the CDR3, the DNA is TGTGCCAGCAGTTACTCGGGCAGAGATGGCTACACCTTC. Its translation is CASSYSGRDGYTF.

The CDR3 nucleotides read TGTGCCAGCAGTTACCCCGGACAGGGAAATTCACCCCTCCACTTT. Encoded protein: CASSYPGQGNSPLHF. The V gene is TRBV6-6, the J gene TRBJ1-6, with 8 nucleotides matching TRBD1. Germline trimming cut 2 bases from V and 7 bases from J; bases unmatched to any gene: 4. The CDR3 runs to 15 residues. CDR1 is MNHNY, CDR2 SVGAGI, per germline (reference sequence).

The V call is TRBV6-5, the J call TRBJ1-2, with D possibly matching TRBD1 (5 bases). This CDR3 comprises 15 residues. Germline assignment: CDR1 MNHEY and CDR2 SVGAGI. V lost 7 bases, J lost 3 bases, and 18 bases lay in between. The CDR3 DNA reads TGTGCCAGCAATTTCCAGGGCGTCGGTGACTATGGCTACACCTTC. Translating it yields CASNFQGVGDYGYTF.

V is TRBV11-2 and J is TRBJ1-5; D is ambiguous. Germline CDR1 reads SGHAT; CDR2 reads FQNNGV. The CDR3 loop spans 14 amino acids. Trimming took off 2 bases at V and 2 bases at J, with 7 bases between the two ends. The CDR3 is CASSLLGGNQPQHF. The CDR3 coding sequence is TGTGCCAGCAGCTTATTGGGTGGCAATCAGCCCCAGCATTTT. Filled out from reference TRBV11-2 and TRBJ1-5, the complete variable domain reads EAGVAQSPRYKIIEKRQSVAFWCNPISGHATLYWYQQILGQGPKLLIQFQNNGVVDDSQLPKDRFSAERLKGVDSTLKIQPAKLEDSAVYLCASSLLGGNQPQHFGDGTRLSIL.